This T cell receptor (beta chain) was recorded in a study of shared clonotypes between healthy human individuals. Points from the study as a whole: Sharing across four donors was highest in naive CD4 (roughly 5%) and lowest in memory CD8 (roughly 0.4%).

The CDR3 length is 14 residues. With 4 bases removed from V and 2 bases from J, the gap between germline ends came to 12 bases. Germline CDR1 is SGHRS and CDR2 is YFSETQ. Turning to this clone: The antigen is unknown.

Sequencing was performed with immunoSEQ multiplex PCR; in TCRdb, only in-frame clones are kept and a portion is missing. This table has about 2.3 million clones, around 92% appearing once. This chain connects TRBV5-1 to TRBJ1-2; D gene ambiguous. Sequences were obtained from naive CD4+ T cells from PBMCs. Subset meaning: CD45RA+ positively selected. The TCR was taken from a man younger than 35 in good health. Some clones in this sample may be carry-over from other donors' samples. DNA for the CDR3: TGCGCCAGCAGCCCCTCTGTCCTAAACTATGGCTACACCTTC. Its translation: CASSPSVLNYGYTF.